These 11 T cell receptor beta chains share one sample of origin, sequenced in a study of tumor and adjacent non-tumor tissue in lung cancer. TCRbeta libraries were built with three rounds of nested PCR, modified from ARM-PCR. One entry per CDR3 protein, called by TCRdb with MiXCR from the multiplex PCR reads. The sample has 95,000 to 150,000 distinct CDR3 sequences; 66% are singletons. RNA was extracted from bulk tissue without any cell sorting. Material: lung tumor tissue. The source of these receptors is a young man with non-small cell lung cancer.

About this clonotype: A much larger clone sits a single nucleotide away, making a read error possible. V and J are TRBV20-1 and TRBJ2-3, with unresolved D. Trimming cost V 5 bases and J 5 bases, with 23 bases left between them. Germline V gives CDR1 DFQATT, CDR2 SNEGSKA (reference sequence). There are 16 residues in the CDR3. The CDR3 loop is CSALPPLRTLIDTQYF. In DNA form, the CDR3 reads TGCAGTGCTCTCCCCCCTCTACGTACACTCATAGATACGCAGTATTTT.

Worth noting for this clonotype: A much more abundant neighbour one base away suggests this may be a read error. This CDR3 is CASSYSTIGGYTF. The CDR3 DNA is TGTGCCAGCAGTTACTCTACCATCGGGGGCTACACCTTC. The gene calls are TRBV6-5 and TRBJ1-2; D unresolved. The CDR3 is 13 amino acids. CDR1 MNHEY and CDR2 SVGAGI come from the germline V gene. V was clipped by 0 bases and J by 8 bases, with 10 bases between them.

This clonotype appeared many times. The chain joins TRBV10-3 to TRBJ2-5; a weak D match, TRBD2 (6 bases). CDR1 and CDR2 (germline): ENHRY, SYGVKD. The CDR3 runs to 15 residues. V was shortened by 2 bases and J by 0 bases, with 10 bases between the two germline ends. CDR3 loop: CAISEGRDHQETQYF. CDR3 DNA sequence: TGTGCCATCAGTGAGGGGCGGGACCACCAAGAGACCCAGTACTTC.

Points on this clonotype: At one end the junction does not follow the germline gene, possibly because of a read error. V gene TRBV4-3 combines with J gene TRBJ1-1; D is unresolved. CDR3 length equals 15 residues. The V gene's germline CDR1 is LGHNA and CDR2 YSLEER. CDR3 residues: CASSPIVRSPTEAVF. CDR3 bases: TGCGCCAGCAGCCCCATTGTACGCTCGCCCACTGAAGCTGTCTTT.

Note on this clonotype: The junction shows a germline mismatch at one end, possibly a read error. The CDR3 spells CASRRLIATGELFF. The CDR3 nucleotides are TGTGCCAGCAGGCGACTAATCGCCACCGGGGAGCTATTTTTT. The genes are TRBV12-3 or TRBV12-4 and TRBJ2-2, with D maybe TRBD2 (5 bases). CDR3 length: 14 amino acids.

As concerns this clonotype: At one end, the junction sequence differs from germline, possibly due to a read error. The chain employs TRBV4-1 and TRBJ1-6; D remains unclear. The CDR3 is made up of 12 amino acids. Per germline, CDR1 MGHRA and CDR2 YSYEKL. The CDR3 DNA follows: TGCGCCAACAGCCAATCCATTTCACCTCTCCACTTT. It yields the protein CANSQSISPLHF.

Of note for this clonotype: Its ends do not fully match the called genes, so a read error is possible. The chain combines TRBV20-1 with TRBJ2-4; no definite D call. The germline gives CDR1 DFQATT, CDR2 SNEGSKA (reference sequence). The CDR3 has 13 residues. In DNA form, the CDR3 reads TGCAGTGCTAGAACCAGTTCCAAAAACATTCAATACTTC. Translation: CSARTSSKNIQYF.

A note on this clonotype: Being one base from a much bigger clone, this may be a read error. This chain joins TRBV6-2 or TRBV6-3 and TRBJ2-7, with D tentatively TRBD2 (7 bases). Germline V lookup: CDR1 MNHEY, CDR2 SVGEGT. CDR3 length: 13 amino acids. DNA of the CDR3: TGTGCCAGCACCCTCGGGGGGACATACGAGCAGTGCTTC. Encoded protein: CASTLGGTYEQCF.

On this clonotype: This is likely a read error, given that the CDR3 carries no conserved phenylalanine or tryptophan at its end. Because the CDR3's place on the DNA is in doubt, the DNA is left out and the CDR3 is given as listed by TCRdb. The chain links TRBV11-1 to TRBJ2-1; no check of the table's D call, TRBD2, against the DNA was made. The germline V gene encodes CDR1 SGHAT and CDR2 FQDESV (reference sequence). Both ends counted, the CDR3 spans 15 residues. CDR3 amino acids: CASSLKLAGYNEQFL.

As to this clonotype: An end of the junction does not agree with germline; a read error may underlie this. The chain recombines TRBV12-3 or TRBV12-4 with TRBJ2-5; TRBD2 might be the D (5 bases). The CDR3 is made up of 14 amino acids. CDR3 amino acids: CTSGLSESQETQYF. Here the CDR3 DNA reads TGTACCAGCGGTTTATCGGAGTCCCAAGAGACCCAGTACTTC.

The chain joins TRBV11-3 to TRBJ2-7; no clear D gene. The CDR3 extends over 13 amino acids. V lost 4 bases, J lost 5 bases, and 12 bases lay in between. The germline gives CDR1 SGHNT, CDR2 YENEEA. CDR3: CASSSPTSDEQYF. The DNA for the CDR3 is TGTGCCAGCAGCTCCCCAACTTCCGACGAGCAGTACTTC. Full variable domain (missing parts from reference TRBV11-3 and TRBJ2-7): EAGVVQSPRYKIIEKKQPVAFWCNPISGHNTLYWYLQNLGQGPELLIRYENEEAVDDSQLPKDRFSAERLKGVDSTLKIQPAELGDSAVYLCASSSPTSDEQYFGPGTRLTVT.